A single sample is the source of the 21 T cell receptor beta chains below, sequenced in a study of shared clonotypes between healthy human individuals. The method was immunoSEQ multiplex PCR; TCRdb's version includes in-frame clones alone and lacks a portion of them. The table includes under 2,500,000 clones, approximately 96% detected once. Sequenced input: naive CD4+ T cells sorted from blood. The subset: CD45RA+ positively selected. The receptors were sampled from a man aged 18 to 30 in good health.

The chain has TRBV9 and TRBJ2-3; 8 bases map to TRBD2. The V gene's germline CDR1 is SGDLS and CDR2 YYNGEE. CDR3 length: 14 residues. The trim removed 3 bases at V and 1 base at J, leaving 1 base unmatched. The CDR3 protein is CASSEGLGTDTQYF. The CDR3 region has the DNA TGTGCCAGCAGCGAGGGACTAGGCACAGATACGCAGTATTTT.

The chain couples TRBV27 to TRBJ2-1, with TRBD2 matching 9 bases. This CDR3 region has 15 residues. With V trimmed by 3 bases and J by 7 bases, 7 bases remained unmatched. Germline V gives CDR1 MNHEY, CDR2 SMNVEV (reference sequence). The CDR3 DNA reads as TGTGCCAGCAGTTTCCGGGGACTAGCTGAAAATGAGCAGTTCTTC. This gives the protein CASSFRGLAENEQFF.

The genes are TRBV28 and TRBJ2-2, with 7 bases lining up with TRBD2. The germline gives CDR1 MDHEN, CDR2 SYDVKM. After removal of 6 bases from V and 5 bases from J, the junction contained 9 bases not matched to a gene. The CDR3 is 15 amino acids. CDR3 amino acids: CASSPRGLGTGELFF. Written as DNA, the CDR3 is TGTGCCAGCAGCCCGCGGGGGTTAGGGACCGGGGAGCTGTTTTTT.

Remarks on this clone: Other DNA sequences of this sample code for an identical CDR3. This chain joins TRBV9 and TRBJ2-1, with unresolved D. The CDR3 consists of 11 residues. Trimming removed 2 bases from V and 6 bases from J, with 3 bases in between. Germline CDR1 SGDLS, CDR2 YYNGEE. CDR3 DNA sequence: TGTGCCAGCAGCGTCGCCAATGAGCAGTTCTTC. Translation: CASSVANEQFF.

The chain recombines TRBV27 with TRBJ2-7; possibly TRBD1 for D (6 bases). The CDR3 has 14 residues. Trimming stripped 7 bases from V and 6 bases from J, with 19 bases between. From germline, CDR1 is MNHEY and CDR2 SMNVEV (reference sequence). The CDR3 region is CASTTFTGMGEQYF. The CDR3 DNA follows: TGTGCCAGCACTACCTTTACAGGGATGGGCGAGCAGTACTTC.

The J gene is TRBJ2-7, the V gene TRBV19, with D perhaps TRBD1 (6 bases). The CDR3 totals 14 residues. V lost 7 bases and J lost 2, with 15 bases in between. CDR1 and CDR2 (germline): LNHDA, SQIVND (reference sequence). The chain's CDR3 is CASTHPDRAYEQYF. The CDR3 DNA reads TGTGCCAGTACTCATCCGGACAGAGCCTACGAGCAGTACTTC. The entire variable domain, with the rest obtained from reference TRBV19 and TRBJ2-7, is as follows: DGGITQSPKYLFRKEGQNVTLSCEQNLNHDAMYWYRQDPGQGLRLIYYSQIVNDFQKGDIAEGYSVSREKKESFPLTVTSAQKNPTAFYLCASTHPDRAYEQYFGPGTRLTVT.

The chain links TRBV15 to TRBJ1-3; D ambiguous. From germline, CDR1 is LNHNV and CDR2 YYDKDF (reference sequence). The CDR3 length is 15 residues. V dropped 0 bases and J dropped 3 bases, with 9 bases sitting between them. The CDR3 sequence: CATSRDQLNGNTIYF. CDR3 DNA sequence: TGTGCCACCAGCAGAGATCAGTTAAATGGAAACACCATATATTTT. The whole variable domain, remainder taken from reference TRBV15 and TRBJ1-3, is DAMVIQNPRYQVTQFGKPVTLSCSQTLNHNVMYWYQQKSSQAPKLLFHYYDKDFNNEADTPDNFQSRRPNTSFCFLDIRSPGLGDTAMYLCATSRDQLNGNTIYFGEGSWLTVV.

The J gene is TRBJ2-3, the V gene TRBV6-5; D not resolved. CDR3 length equals 13 residues. V lost 5 bases and J lost 2, with 8 bases in between. Per the germline V gene, CDR1 is MNHEY and CDR2 is SVGAGI. CDR3 protein: CASSEYSTDTQYF. The CDR3 region has the DNA TGTGCCAGCAGTGAGTACTCCACAGATACGCAGTATTTT.

The rearrangement links TRBV11-2 to TRBJ2-2; unclear D gene. Per germline, CDR1 SGHAT and CDR2 FQNNGV. Trimming took 2 bases from V and 0 from J, leaving 4 bases between them. CDR3 length: 14 amino acids. CDR3 in DNA: TGTGCCAGCAGCTTATTCACGAACACCGGGGAGCTGTTTTTT. Translation gives CASSLFTNTGELFF.

The genes are TRBV19 and TRBJ1-2, with 7 bases identical to TRBD1. V shed 4 bases and J 8 bases; nucleotides not matched to a gene: 13. The CDR3 extends over 15 amino acids. Germline V gene data show CDR1 as LNHDA and CDR2 as SQIVND (reference sequence). This chain's CDR3 is CASSTGGLGDSGYTF. CDR3 nucleotide sequence: TGTGCCAGTAGTACAGGGGGACTCGGAGATAGCGGCTACACCTTC.

V usage is TRBV25-1 and J usage is TRBJ2-7; 9 bases are a match to TRBD1. Unmatched junction bases numbered 8, after V lost 6 bases and J lost 2 bases. CDR3 length: 15 amino acids. CDR1 and CDR2 from the germline V gene are MGHDK and SYGVNS. The CDR3 sequence: CASRRSGTGTYEQYF. DNA of the CDR3: TGTGCCAGCAGGCGCTCCGGGACAGGGACCTACGAGCAGTACTTC.

The V and J genes are TRBV18 and TRBJ1-5; maybe TRBD1 (6 bases). CDR1 is KGHSH, CDR2 LQKENI, per germline. V was clipped by 2 bases and J by 5 bases, with 13 bases between them. CDR3 size: 15 residues. The CDR3 loop is CASSPVGGRDQPQHF. In DNA form, the CDR3 reads TGTGCCAGCTCACCAGTGGGGGGGCGGGATCAGCCCCAGCATTTT.

The chain uses TRBV18 and TRBJ2-5; 10 bases line up with TRBD2. The CDR3 covers 15 residues. Looked up from germline, CDR1 is KGHSH and CDR2 is LQKENI. V shed 6 bases, J shed 4 bases, and the junction held 8 bases outside the gene matches. This CDR3 reads CASSSGLAQSETQYF. The DNA of the CDR3 is TGTGCCAGCTCCTCGGGACTAGCGCAATCAGAGACCCAGTACTTC.

V gene TRBV5-4 combines with J gene TRBJ1-4; unclear D gene. This CDR3 comprises 13 residues. The germline gives CDR1 SGHNT, CDR2 YYREEE (reference sequence). The ends were cut back, 2 bases at V and 3 bases at J, with 5 bases in the middle. As DNA, the CDR3 is TGTGCCAGCAGCTTAATGGCTAATGAAAAACTGTTTTTT. Its translation is CASSLMANEKLFF.

The chain combines TRBV9 with TRBJ2-2; TRBD2 matches at 10 bases. The CDR3 contains 16 residues. Germline V CDR1 and CDR2: SGDLS, YYNGEE. The trim removed 4 bases at V and 1 base at J, leaving 4 bases unmatched. The CDR3: CASSIRTSGNTGELFF. For the CDR3, the DNA is TGTGCCAGCAGCATACGGACTAGCGGGAACACCGGGGAGCTGTTTTTT.

V is TRBV10-3 and J is TRBJ1-2; perhaps TRBD1 as D (6 bases). Germline V gene data show CDR1 as ENHRY and CDR2 as SYGVKD. CDR3 size: 13 residues. Trimming took 7 bases from V and 3 from J, leaving 12 bases between them. The CDR3 here is CAINGGLDYGYTF. CDR3 bases: TGTGCCATCAATGGGGGGCTCGACTATGGCTACACCTTC.

The V and J genes are TRBV9 and TRBJ1-5, with D unclear. The germline V gene encodes CDR1 SGDLS and CDR2 YYNGEE. V was clipped by 1 base and J by 6 bases, with 20 bases between them. The CDR3 covers 17 residues. As DNA, the CDR3 is TGTGCCAGCAGCGTACCCATAAACCGGGGTTCGGTTCAGCCCCAGCATTTT. This codes for CASSVPINRGSVQPQHF.

As DNA, the CDR3 is TGTGCCAGCAAGATAGACAGCACGTACGAGCAGTACTTC. It yields the protein CASKIDSTYEQYF. The chain carries TRBV2 and TRBJ2-7, with D possibly matching TRBD1 (5 bases). The CDR3 runs to 13 residues. Germline CDR1 reads SNHLY; CDR2 reads FYNNEI. The V end was cut by 7 bases, the J end by 4 bases, with 14 bases between.

This clone has just one count. The rearrangement uses TRBV7-3 and TRBJ2-2; D is possibly TRBD2 (6 bases). V dropped 6 bases and J dropped 0 bases, with 14 bases sitting between them. From germline, CDR1 is SGHTA and CDR2 FQGTGA. The CDR3 has 16 residues. CDR3 sequence (DNA): TGTGCCAGCAGAGTAAATTCGGGGGCGAACACCGGGGAGCTGTTTTTT. Translated, it gives CASRVNSGANTGELFF.

The chain couples TRBV11-2 to TRBJ1-5; TRBD1 matches 11 bases. Germline assignment: CDR1 SGHAT and CDR2 FQNNGV. V was clipped by 5 bases and J by 5 bases; unmatched bases: 2. The CDR3 loop spans 14 amino acids. Written as DNA, the CDR3 is TGTGCCAGCAGCCGGGACAGGGGGGATCAGCCCCAGCATTTT. This codes for CASSRDRGDQPQHF.

For this clone: The sample contains more than one DNA sequence encoding this CDR3. The chain joins TRBV10-3 to TRBJ1-5; D remains ambiguous. Deletions cut 2 bases from V and 2 bases from J, with 4 bases between. This CDR3 is 13 amino acids long. From germline, CDR1 is ENHRY and CDR2 SYGVKD. CDR3 in DNA: TGTGCCATCAGTGAGGGCGGCAATCAGCCCCAGCATTTT. This codes for CAISEGGNQPQHF.